Below are 20 T cell receptor beta chains sequenced from a single sample in a study of radiotherapy plus CTLA-4 blockade in lung cancer. Libraries were prepared by immunoSEQ multiplex PCR; TCRdb keeps only in-frame clonotypes and omits some of them. The table records approximately 40,000 clones, about 80% of them present only once. The material sequenced was peripheral blood, taken from a patient treated with radiotherapy plus ipilimumab. The receptors were sampled from a human donor with non-small cell lung cancer who had stable disease on radiotherapy plus ipilimumab.

The V gene is TRBV28, the J gene TRBJ1-2, with 8 bases matching TRBD1. CDR1 MDHEN and CDR2 SYDVKM come from the germline V gene. The CDR3 spans 13 residues. The V gene end was trimmed by 8 bases and the J gene end by 2 bases; junction bases not matched to a gene: 4. This CDR3 is CASQTGANYGYTF. The CDR3 bases are TGTGCCAGCCAGACAGGGGCGAACTATGGCTACACCTTC.

The CDR3, as DNA: TGCGCCAGCAGCTACTTCGCCGGGACACGCGATTCACCCCTCCACTTT. Its protein is CASSYFAGTRDSPLHF. The chain couples TRBV5-1 to TRBJ1-6; TRBD1 is a possible D gene (6 bases). This CDR3 is 16 amino acids long. CDR1 and CDR2 from the germline V gene are SGHRS and YFSETQ. V lost 3 bases, J lost 8 bases, and 18 bases lay in between. Full variable domain (outside the CDR3, taken from reference TRBV5-1 and TRBJ1-6): KAGVTQTPRYLIKTRGQQVTLSCSPISGHRSVSWYQQTPGQGLQFLFEYFSETQRNKGNFPGRFSGRQFSNSRSEMNVSTLELGDSALYLCASSYFAGTRDSPLHFGNGTRLTVT.

The rearrangement joins TRBV5-8 to TRBJ2-3; 10 nucleotides agree with TRBD1. Germline loops: CDR1 SGHTS, CDR2 YDEGEE. Losses at the gene ends were 4 bases for V and 2 bases for J; bases not matched to a gene: 4. The CDR3 sequence is 15 residues long. The CDR3 here is CASSPGTGVTDTQYF. CDR3 coding DNA: TGTGCCAGCAGCCCCGGGACAGGGGTCACAGATACGCAGTATTTT.

The V call is TRBV2, the J call TRBJ1-5; D ambiguous. The V end lost 1 base, the J end lost 9 bases, and 10 bases lay between the germline ends. This CDR3 has 13 amino acids. The V gene's germline CDR1 is SNHLY and CDR2 FYNNEI. The chain's CDR3 is CASSEEASPPQHF. In DNA, the CDR3 is TGTGCCAGCAGTGAAGAGGCCAGCCCGCCCCAGCATTTT. The whole variable domain, filled in from reference TRBV2 and TRBJ1-5, reads EPEVTQTPSHQVTQMGQEVILRCVPISNHLYFYWYRQILGQKVEFLVSFYNNEISEKSEIFDDQFSVERPDGSNFTLKIRSTKLEDSAMYFCASSEEASPPQHFGDGTRLSIL.

This sequence joins TRBV6-1 and TRBJ2-3; TRBD1 matches at 9 bases. With 5 bases clipped from V and 7 bases from J, the junction kept 10 bases outside the gene matches. The CDR3 totals 15 residues. Per the germline V gene, CDR1 is MNHNS and CDR2 is SASEGT. The CDR3 region is CASSNPGQGKYTQYF. The CDR3 nucleotides read TGTGCCAGCAGTAATCCGGGACAGGGCAAGTATACGCAGTATTTT.

This clone was recorded a few times. V is TRBV10-3 and J is TRBJ1-2; 11 positions agree with TRBD1. The germline V gene has CDR1 ENHRY and CDR2 SYGVKD. The J segment lost 14 bases and the V segment lost 4 bases, leaving 6 bases of the junction unmatched. This CDR3 has 12 residues. This CDR3 is CAISGGTGGRTF. For the CDR3, the DNA is TGTGCCATCAGTGGAGGGACAGGGGGTAGAACCTTC.

The V call is TRBV7-6, the J call TRBJ2-7; TRBD1 matches 8 bases. The CDR3 contains 14 residues. The J segment lost 2 bases and the V segment lost 5 bases, leaving 5 bases of the junction unmatched. Per germline, CDR1 SGHVS and CDR2 FNYEAQ. CDR3 sequence reads: CASSTGQVPYEQYF. For the CDR3, the DNA is TGTGCCAGCAGCACGGGACAGGTGCCCTACGAGCAGTACTTC.

The chain links TRBV30 to TRBJ1-5; TRBD1 might be the D (6 bases). V gave up 5 bases and J gave up 6 bases, with 14 bases separating them. The CDR3 contains 13 residues. Germline CDR1 reads GTSNPN; CDR2 reads SVGIG (reference sequence). The CDR3 reads CAWAGRGFQPQHF. CDR3 bases: TGTGCCTGGGCGGGCAGGGGTTTTCAGCCCCAGCATTTT.

This chain joins TRBV30 and TRBJ2-7, with TRBD2 identical over 13 bases. Germline V lookup: CDR1 GTSNPN, CDR2 SVGIG (reference sequence). The V segment lost 5 bases and the J segment 0 bases; nucleotides outside the gene matches: 7. The CDR3 totals 16 residues. CDR3 in amino acids: CAWGLAGAHSSYEQYF. CDR3 bases: TGTGCCTGGGGACTAGCGGGGGCCCACAGCTCCTACGAGCAGTACTTC.

This sequence joins TRBV4-1 and TRBJ2-5; a possible D gene is TRBD2 (6 bases). CDR3 size: 17 residues. V gave up 3 bases and J gave up 1 base, with 18 bases separating them. Germline values: CDR1 MGHRA, CDR2 YSYEKL. The DNA of the CDR3 is TGCGCCAGCAGCCATGGATACCTAAGCGGGTCCCAAGAGACCCAGTACTTC. It is translated as CASSHGYLSGSQETQYF.

The chain has TRBV19 and TRBJ1-5; D possibly corresponds to TRBD1 (6 bases). Per the germline V gene, CDR1 is LNHDA and CDR2 is SQIVND (reference sequence). The V and J ends lost 3 bases and 7 bases respectively, with 16 bases between them. The CDR3 is 15 residues long. CDR3 DNA: TGTGCCAGTAGTATTATACCTCAGGGGCCACAGCCCCAGCATTTT. It yields the protein CASSIIPQGPQPQHF.

The chain links TRBV14 to TRBJ1-2, with TRBD1 matching 7 bases. V lost 4 bases and J lost 7; bases outside the gene matches: 6. The CDR3 totals 13 residues. CDR1 is SGHDN and CDR2 is FVKESK in the germline V gene. CDR3 in DNA: TGTGCCAGCAGCCCTCTGACAGGGTTTGGCTACACCTTC. It is translated as CASSPLTGFGYTF.

This clone was seen more than once but under ten times. The chain has TRBV19 and TRBJ1-1; TRBD1 matches 7 bases. Germline trimming cut 6 bases from V and 1 base from J; bases unmatched to any gene: 11. Germline V gene data show CDR1 as LNHDA and CDR2 as SQIVND (reference sequence). This CDR3 has 16 amino acids. This chain's CDR3 is CASSIYLRDRNTEAFF. The CDR3 DNA sequence: TGTGCCAGTAGCATATACCTACGGGACAGGAACACTGAAGCTTTCTTT.

The CDR3, as DNA: TGTGCCAGCAGCGTATCAGGAGACTATGGCTACACCTTC. The encoded protein is CASSVSGDYGYTF. This rearrangement joins TRBV9 to TRBJ1-2; D gene uncertain. Germline V CDR1 and CDR2: SGDLS, YYNGEE. V was trimmed by 1 base and J by 3 bases, leaving 7 bases between them. This CDR3 spans 13 amino acids.

V is TRBV19 and J is TRBJ1-2, with D uncertain. Germline values: CDR1 LNHDA, CDR2 SQIVND (reference sequence). V lost 3 bases and J lost 0, with 8 bases in between. The CDR3 is made up of 14 amino acids. CDR3 amino acids: CASSMAQANYGYTF. The CDR3 DNA sequence: TGTGCCAGTAGTATGGCACAAGCTAACTATGGCTACACCTTC.

V is TRBV28 and J is TRBJ1-2; 7 bases fit TRBD1. The germline V gene encodes CDR1 MDHEN and CDR2 SYDVKM. The CDR3 has 14 amino acids. V was pared by 5 bases and J by 6 bases, with 9 bases of the junction left unmatched. The CDR3 DNA reads as TGTGCCAGCAGTATCACAGGGGTCAAGGATGGCTACACCTTC. Residues: CASSITGVKDGYTF.

The rearrangement uses TRBV7-8 and TRBJ2-4; TRBD2 might be the D (5 bases). The CDR3 runs 16 residues. CDR1 is SGHVS and CDR2 is FQNEAQ in the germline V gene. The V gene lost 5 bases and the J gene lost 0 bases, with 14 bases spanning the gap. The CDR3, as DNA: TGTGCCAGCAGCCCTCAGCGGTTACGAGCCAAAAACATTCAGTACTTC. As protein: CASSPQRLRAKNIQYF.

The chain is built from TRBV7-5 and TRBJ1-2; TRBD1, the D gene given by the table, was not confirmed from the DNA. TRBV7-5 is a documented pseudogene. The CDR3 runs to 13 residues. The CDR3 reads CALQGARRYGYTF. For the CDR3, the DNA is TGTGCCCTACAGGGGGCCCGGCGATATGGCTACACCTTC.

This clone was observed a handful of times. J is TRBJ2-3 and V is TRBV7-9; D uncertain. Germline lookup yields CDR1 SEHNR and CDR2 FQNEAQ (reference sequence). The CDR3 spans 11 residues. Trimming took 6 bases from V and 4 from J, leaving 5 bases between them. The CDR3 DNA reads as TGTGCCAGCAGAGCCTCAGATACGCAGTATTTT. This encodes CASRASDTQYF.

The chain combines TRBV7-9 with TRBJ2-7; D remains ambiguous. Germline values: CDR1 SEHNR, CDR2 FQNEAQ (reference sequence). Trimming took 5 bases from V and 6 from J, leaving 11 bases between them. The CDR3 totals 12 residues. The CDR3 loop is CASSPASGEQYF. In DNA form, the CDR3 reads TGTGCCAGCAGCCCTGCATCTGGCGAGCAGTACTTC. The complete variable domain, with remaining parts taken from reference TRBV7-9 and TRBJ2-7, reads DTGVSQNPRHKITKRGQNVTFRCDPISEHNRLYWYRQTLGQGPEFLTYFQNEAQLEKSRLLSDRFSAERPKGSFSTLEIQRTEQGDSAMYLCASSPASGEQYFGPGTRLTVT.